This T cell receptor beta chain was identified in a study of OX40 agonist ivuxolimab in advanced cancers. Overall study: Having had anti-PD-1, anti-PD-L1 or anti-CTLA-4 therapy before was allowed, and roughly 40% had some.

Clones were read by immunoSEQ multiplex PCR, and TCRdb kept only the in-frame ones, dropping some. This table holds approximately 74,000 clones, over 75% found once. In this sample, this clone turned up a few times. The starting material was CD4+ or CD8+ T cells sorted from blood, obtained in a trial of the OX40 agonist ivuxolimab. The receptor's source is an adult with an advanced solid tumor such as melanoma, head and neck, liver or kidney cancer.

The CDR3, as DNA: TGTGCCAGCTCTTGGGAAGGGTATCAGCCCCAGCATTTT. It is translated as CASSWEGYQPQHF. The chain carries TRBV18 and TRBJ1-5; D is unclear. CDR1 KGHSH and CDR2 LQKENI come from the germline V gene. This CDR3 is built from 13 residues. Trimming took off 6 bases at V and 5 bases at J, with 11 bases between the two ends.